This T cell receptor beta chain was obtained from a study of cytomegalovirus exposure and HLA in healthy donors (dated by TCRdb to about 2017). Background for the entire study: According to an earlier analysis of a few hundred of the donors, about 179 million T cells yielded roughly 110 million unique TCR beta sequences and 276 Gb of sequence data. An early release covering 550 to 700 HLA-typed donors comprised around 300 gigabases of sequencing data and tens of millions of unique TCR sequences. Of the roughly 430 genotyped donors, around 81% fell in the genetic ancestry cluster associated with self-reported Caucasian donors. The aim of the study was to test whether cataloging public T cell receptors could identify signatures of past pathogen exposure. The study profiled the T cell repertoires of more than 500 subjects by immunosequencing and related them to cytomegalovirus serostatus. Along with the approximately 650-subject first cohort, a separate validation cohort of around 120 different subjects was used. The study combined high-throughput TCR immunosequencing, statistical association of individual TCRs with disease status, and machine learning to predict cytomegalovirus infection status. In a later analysis, previously published TCR beta repertoires from 670 or so donors were re-analyzed and high-resolution HLA genotyping was added so that TCR occurrence patterns could be studied. The later analysis used no new phenotypic data to find candidate immune exposures, relying instead on TCR beta sequences and their occurrence across donors. An earlier analysis of approximately 500 of the donors applied high-throughput TCR beta sequencing to assess whether each TCR beta V gene segment acted as functional or pseudogenic. Donor age, sex, ethnicity and CMV serostatus were collected together with the repertoire data. A later genetic analysis used genome-wide SNP genotypes for about 65% of the 666 donors, treating that subset as a discovery cohort. All discovery cohort repertoires had been generated on a single sequencing platform. Class I and class II HLA loci were covered by the typing at four-digit resolution. Typing coverage varied by locus: roughly 629-640 donors for A, B, C, DRB1 and DQB1; 500 to 550 for DQA1; over 600 for DPA1; under 490 for DPB1. Because of strong linkage in the cohort, four to six DR-DQ haplotypes were treated as single units for association and clustering. On average, roughly 250,000 unique TCR beta nucleotide sequences were sequenced per donor among 350 to 400 genotyped donors of the cohort, with roughly 18% of those sequences being non-productive. The study at large found these results: HLA typing was unavailable for some donors at each locus, so association tests used only the typed subset. Most TCR sequences were observed very rarely across donors, whereas some public TCRs were present in many individuals. It was suggested by the authors that the approach could potentially be generalized to other disease states and immunological phenotypes. Because counts were too low, 15 to 20 rarely observed V segments, including chromosome 9 orphons, were left out of the earlier analysis of 587 of the donors. According to a later genetic analysis, donors in an Asian-associated ancestry cluster had fewer N-insertions in productive TCRs than the approximately 630-donor mean. In the study, approximately 150 TCR beta chains were listed as associated with cytomegalovirus. Correlated functional status among segregating V segments might be attributable to linkage disequilibrium, but an unknown experimental factor could not be ruled out. According to a later analysis, most CMV-associated TCR beta chains appeared to be HLA-restricted, and the HLA associations seemed to be driven largely by CMV exposure. Strong co-occurrence of HLA alleles, especially DR and DQ, made assigning TCR associations to individual alleles difficult. In a later analysis, HLA-associated TCR beta chains showed more clonal expansion and lower generation probabilities than non-associated chains that were equally common. According to a later analysis, parvovirus B19, influenza, CMV and Epstein-Barr virus appeared linked to several top co-occurrence clusters. In both the original and validation cohorts, the classifier was reported to diagnose cytomegalovirus status with high specificity and sensitivity. A later genetic analysis associated a missense DCLRE1C variant with V-gene and J-gene trimming of TCR beta chains, and an independent cohort replicated the association. In vitro tests confirmed that a few of the cytomegalovirus-associated TCR beta chains recognize cytomegalovirus antigens. Some IMGT-functional V segments, including TRBV6-2 and TRBV6-3, could not be told apart with the 87-base-pair reads, so those segments were excluded. According to a later analysis, TCR association rates differed among HLA loci, with DRB1 alleles showing the most associated TCRs and HLA-C alleles showing the fewest. A later analysis associated 16,951 TCR beta sequences with specific HLA alleles at a false discovery rate of 0.05. Immune exposure information for the cohort was limited to CMV serostatus. This cohort had only TCR beta chains sequenced, and the lack of alpha or paired-chain data limited which features could be detected. The presence/absence analyses assumed that sequencing depth was roughly uniform across donors, and that assumption may not be true. A further reported finding was that TCR beta sequences accurately predicted the HLA-A and HLA-B alleles for most subjects in the first cohort. An earlier analysis of some 590 of the donors showed that most TCR beta V segments appeared in productive rearrangements either about 87% or about 30% of the time, which broadly matched IMGT annotations. The sequencing pipeline was judged likely to have produced a cluster of highly shared sequence variants as a technical artifact.

In total, just over 650 healthy bone marrow donors made up the cohort. At the time of sampling, all cohort members were nominally healthy, though unrecorded immune exposures were likely present. The donor tested CMV seronegative, placing the donor among the approximately 400 seronegative members of the cohort. A peripheral blood sample was collected from each donor, and TCR beta sequencing was performed on peripheral blood mononuclear cells. Genomic DNA was extracted from the blood cell samples with the Qiagen DNeasy Blood Extraction Kit. The method behind the library was the immunoSEQ multiplex PCR assay. For the multiplex PCR, a mixture combining 60 forward primers for TCR Vbeta segments and 13 reverse primers for TCR Jbeta segments was used. The CDR3 region of rearranged TCR beta genes was amplified from genomic DNA with a multiplex PCR assay. The Illumina HiSeq System was used to sequence the amplified TCR beta libraries as 87-base-pair reads. Under the source paper's analysis protocol: Across the 640 or so repertoires, a later analysis counted 80 million or so unique TCR beta chains, roughly 11 million of which were shared by at least two donors. Raw reads were error-corrected and collapsed into unique sequences with a nearest-neighbor algorithm that merged closely related sequences to remove PCR and sequencing errors. Alignment of CDR3 sequences to IMGT reference sequences was used to assign V, D and J gene segments. Each retained sequence needed at least a six-nucleotide match to both a V gene segment and a J gene segment. Rearrangements were classified as productive when the CDR3 lacked stop codons and remained in frame with V and J, and all other rearrangements were classified as non-productive. Following IMGT convention, CDR3 was defined as the stretch from the second conserved V-encoded cysteine to the conserved J-encoded phenylalanine. The earlier analysis of about 610 of the donors excluded any sequence lacking an unambiguous match to a single V gene segment. An earlier analysis of about 600 of the donors called V segments functional above 56.7% productive rearrangements and segregating when the between-donor standard deviation exceeded 5%. A statistical classification framework was developed to diagnose cytomegalovirus status using the catalog of TCR beta chain sequences. In a later analysis, TCR nucleotide sequences were compared against IMGT/GENE-DB human TR gene sequences so that V and J genes could be assigned. The TCRdist pipeline was used in a later analysis to assign CDR3 sequences and most-parsimonious VDJ recombination scenarios. A later analysis defined each TCR beta chain by its CDR3 amino acid sequence plus V-gene family, and excluded reads lacking a unique V-gene family. As a way to deal with suspected cross-contamination and a sequencing artifact, a later analysis dropped hundreds of nucleotide sequences that were highly shared and had low generation probability. For each public chain, a later analysis derived a clonal expansion index from normalized ranks of inferred template counts within each repertoire. A later analysis computed generation probabilities with a VDJ recombination model fitted to out-of-frame rearrangements, and checked the results against IGoR. A later analysis scored TCR-TCR, TCR-HLA and TCR-CMV co-occurrence with hypergeometric tests, applying a repertoire-size bias correction to TCR pairs. A later analysis estimated false discovery rates by permuting HLA or CMV assignments 20 times. In a later analysis, co-occurring TCRs were grouped with DBSCAN, and TCRdist sequence similarity was added when clustering was performed within HLA-allele-positive subsets. Co-occurrence clustering excluded repertoires with fewer than 30,000 or more than 120,000 public chains, plus five with anomalous nucleotide sharing. As stored in TCRdb, this immuneACCESS dataset retains in-frame rearrangements with V and J assigned. A fraction of the clones does not appear; measured against another copy, unresolved V genes explain less than half of the discrepancy, and the remainder lacks a known reason. The DNA was the basis for D and trimming; V, J and clone size are from that table. For this sample the table gives 200,000 or so clones, of which roughly 80% were detected only once. In total, the top ten clones hold 3.5% to 4% of the sample.

Sequences SGHTA (CDR1) and FQGNSA (CDR2) are obtained from the germline V gene. Taken from cysteine to phenylalanine, the CDR3 has 12 residues. Only CDR3 DNA remains: 36 bases, in frame from the first base. Trimming removed 5 bases from V and 4 bases from J, leaving 8 bases between the germline ends. Concerning this clone itself: Its binding antigen is unknown. One base away there is no much larger clone; base qualities are not given.

Specimen: PBMCs. Here the chain combines TRBV7-2 and TRBJ1-1, with the D gene call left open. The sequence came from a middle-aged man in good health and CMV-seronegative. The base sequence is TGTGCCAGCAGCCAGGCGGGCACTGAAGCTTTCTTT. This yields the protein CASSQAGTEAFF.